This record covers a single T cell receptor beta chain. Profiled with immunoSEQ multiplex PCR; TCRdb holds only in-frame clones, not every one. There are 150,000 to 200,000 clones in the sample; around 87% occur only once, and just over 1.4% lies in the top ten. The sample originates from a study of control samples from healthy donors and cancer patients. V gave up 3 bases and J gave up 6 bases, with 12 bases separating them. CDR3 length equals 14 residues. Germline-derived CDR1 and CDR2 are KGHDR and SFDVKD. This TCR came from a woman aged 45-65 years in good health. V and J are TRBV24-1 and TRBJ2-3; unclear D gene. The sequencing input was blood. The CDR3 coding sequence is TGTGCCACCAGTGATCCCACAACATCCGATACGCAGTATTTT. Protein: CATSDPTTSDTQYF.